The next 3 T cell receptor beta chains were all read from a single sample in a study of T cells in Graves' hyperthyroidism and ophthalmopathy (dated by TCRdb to about 2019). Library preparation employed multiplex PCR. For sequencing, an Illumina HiSeq 2000 was employed. The TCR beta CDR3 regions were amplified from RNA transcripts. The TCR CDR3 was subjected to a first round of RT-PCR using the HTBI primer set and the Qiagen OneStep RT-PCR kit. The raw public data were reprocessed by TCRdb itself: fastp quality trimming at Q25, MiXCR clonotype calling, in-frame beta chains only. Under each unique CDR3 protein, matching rows form one entry showing the most common genes and DNA. For this sample there are under 800,000 distinct CDR3 sequences; 12% to 15% appear just once. More than 8.5% of the sample is taken by the ten largest. Material: blood. The receptors derive from a woman aged 18-29 years with Graves' hyperthyroidism.

The chain has TRBV29-1 and TRBJ1-2; unclear D gene. Trimming took 6 bases from V and 4 from J, leaving 18 bases between them. CDR3 size: 14 residues. CDR1 and CDR2 (germline): SQVTM, ANQGSEA. CDR3 region: CSVNSRQAPYGYTF. CDR3 DNA: TGCAGCGTCAATAGTAGACAAGCCCCCTATGGCTACACCTTC.

In this sample, this clonotype turned up many times. This chain uses TRBV3-1 with TRBJ2-5, with D perhaps matching TRBD1 (6 bases). V was cut by 5 bases and J by 1 base, with 14 bases left in between. The CDR3 sequence is 15 residues long. Germline CDR1 and CDR2: LGHDT and YNNKEL (reference sequence). In DNA form, the CDR3 reads TGTGCCAGCAGCAGATATGGACAGATCCAAGAGACCCAGTACTTC. Protein product: CASSRYGQIQETQYF.

At least ten counts were recorded for this clonotype. The chain carries TRBV20-1 and TRBJ1-1; TRBD1 might be the D (5 bases). Trimming cost V 5 bases and J 5 bases, with 12 bases left between them. The length of the CDR3 is 12 residues. CDR1 is DFQATT and CDR2 is SNEGSKA in the germline V gene (reference sequence). The CDR3 region has the DNA TGCAGTGCTCTAGAAAGGGGTACTGAAGCTTTCTTT. As protein: CSALERGTEAFF.